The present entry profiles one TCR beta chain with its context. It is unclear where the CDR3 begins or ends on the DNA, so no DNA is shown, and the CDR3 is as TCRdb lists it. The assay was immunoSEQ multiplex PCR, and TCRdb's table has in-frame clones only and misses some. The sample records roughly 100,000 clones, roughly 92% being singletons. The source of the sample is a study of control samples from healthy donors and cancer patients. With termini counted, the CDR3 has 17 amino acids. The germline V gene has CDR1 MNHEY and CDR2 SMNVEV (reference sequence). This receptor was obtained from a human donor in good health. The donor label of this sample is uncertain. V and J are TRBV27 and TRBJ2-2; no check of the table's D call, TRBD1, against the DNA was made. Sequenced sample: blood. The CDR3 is CASSSSGTGVVTGELFF.